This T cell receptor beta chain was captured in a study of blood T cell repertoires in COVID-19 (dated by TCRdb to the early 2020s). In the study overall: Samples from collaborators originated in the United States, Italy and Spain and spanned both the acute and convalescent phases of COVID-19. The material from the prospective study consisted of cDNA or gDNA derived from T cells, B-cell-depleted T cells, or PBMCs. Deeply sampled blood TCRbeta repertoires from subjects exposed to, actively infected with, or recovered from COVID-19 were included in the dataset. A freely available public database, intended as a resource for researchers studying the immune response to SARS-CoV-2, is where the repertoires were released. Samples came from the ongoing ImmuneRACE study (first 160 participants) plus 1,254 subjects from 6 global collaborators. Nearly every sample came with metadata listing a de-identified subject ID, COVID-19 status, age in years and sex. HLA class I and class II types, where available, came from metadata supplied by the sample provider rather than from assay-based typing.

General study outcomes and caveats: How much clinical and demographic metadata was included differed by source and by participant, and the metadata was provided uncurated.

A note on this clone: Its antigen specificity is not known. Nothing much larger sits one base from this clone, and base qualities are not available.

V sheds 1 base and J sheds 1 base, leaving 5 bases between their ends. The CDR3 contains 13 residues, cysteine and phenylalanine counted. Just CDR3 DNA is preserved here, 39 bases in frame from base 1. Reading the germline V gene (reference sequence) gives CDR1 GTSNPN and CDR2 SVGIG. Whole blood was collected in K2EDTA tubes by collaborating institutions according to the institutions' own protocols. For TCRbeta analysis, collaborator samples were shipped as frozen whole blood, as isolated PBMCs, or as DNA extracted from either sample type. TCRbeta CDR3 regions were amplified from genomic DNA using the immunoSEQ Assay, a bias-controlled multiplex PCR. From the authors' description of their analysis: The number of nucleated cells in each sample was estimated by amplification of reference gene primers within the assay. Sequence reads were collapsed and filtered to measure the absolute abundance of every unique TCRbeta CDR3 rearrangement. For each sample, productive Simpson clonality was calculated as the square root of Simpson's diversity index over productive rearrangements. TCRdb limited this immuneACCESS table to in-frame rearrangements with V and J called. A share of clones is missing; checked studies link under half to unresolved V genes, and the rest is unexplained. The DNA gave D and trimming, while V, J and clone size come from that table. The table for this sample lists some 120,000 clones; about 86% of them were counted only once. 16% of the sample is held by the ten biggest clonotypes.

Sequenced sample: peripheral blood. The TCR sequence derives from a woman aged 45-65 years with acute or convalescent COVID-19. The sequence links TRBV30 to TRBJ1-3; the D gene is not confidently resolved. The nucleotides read TGTGCCTGGAGTGAACAGTCTGGAAACACCATATATTTT. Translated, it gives CAWSEQSGNTIYF.